This T cell receptor (beta chain) was recovered during a study of T cell responses to AZD1222 COVID-19 vaccine. Generated by immunoSEQ multiplex PCR, the TCRdb table keeps only in-frame clones and is missing some. The sample holds nearly 200,000 clones, approximately 94% seen once. V dropped 7 bases and J dropped 2 bases, with 12 bases sitting between them. Germline values: CDR1 LGHNT, CDR2 FRNRAP. CDR3 length: 14 residues. Investigators merged groups given second doses at roughly 4 or roughly 12 weeks. The chain couples TRBV12-5 to TRBJ1-5; weak D call: TRBD1 (5 bases). This TCR was recovered from an adult who received the AZD1222 COVID-19 vaccine. The input for sequencing was peripheral blood, taken 28 days after the second AZD1222 dose. The CDR3 nucleotides are TGTGCTAGTGCCTATGGGGGGGGCAATCAGCCCCAGCATTTT. Protein product: CASAYGGGNQPQHF.